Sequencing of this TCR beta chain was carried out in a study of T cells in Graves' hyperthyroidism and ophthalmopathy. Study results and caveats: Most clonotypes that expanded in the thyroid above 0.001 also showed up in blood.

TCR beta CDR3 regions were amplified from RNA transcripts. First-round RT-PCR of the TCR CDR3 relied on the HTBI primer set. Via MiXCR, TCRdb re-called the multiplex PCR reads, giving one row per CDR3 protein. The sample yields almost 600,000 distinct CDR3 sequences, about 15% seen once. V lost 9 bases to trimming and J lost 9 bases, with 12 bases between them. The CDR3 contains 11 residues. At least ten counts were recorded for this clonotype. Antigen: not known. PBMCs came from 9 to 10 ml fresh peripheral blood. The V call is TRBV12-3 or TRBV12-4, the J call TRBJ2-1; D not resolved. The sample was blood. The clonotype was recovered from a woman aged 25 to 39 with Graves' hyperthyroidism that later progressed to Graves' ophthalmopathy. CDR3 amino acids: CASTLTGEQFF. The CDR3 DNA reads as TGTGCCAGTACCCTTACGGGTGAGCAGTTCTTC.